This note documents a single TCR beta chain sequence. The data originate from a study of blood T cell repertoires in COVID-19. The CDR3 contains 16 residues. Germline-derived CDR1 and CDR2 are SGHVS and FQNEAQ. The germline V and J ends were trimmed by 5 bases and 2 bases, with 17 bases remaining between them. Assay: immunoSEQ multiplex PCR; the TCRdb copy retains only in-frame clones and omits some. Among 30,000 to 40,000 clones listed, 80% to 90% were seen once. Sequencing input: peripheral blood. This clonotype was obtained from a human donor in a cohort sampled during active COVID-19. The rearrangement joins TRBV7-8 to TRBJ2-3; D remains unclear. CDR3: CASSPLGAKITDTQYF. CDR3 sequence (DNA): TGTGCCAGCAGCCCCCTCGGAGCCAAGATCACAGATACGCAGTATTTT. The full variable domain, with the rest looked up from reference TRBV7-8 and TRBJ2-3, is GAGVSQSPRYKVAKRGQDVALRCDPISGHVSLFWYQQALGQGPEFLTYFQNEAQLDKSGLPSDRFFAERPEGSVSTLKIQRTQQEDSAVYLCASSPLGAKITDTQYFGPGTRLTVL.